This TCR beta chain was sequenced in a study of cytomegalovirus exposure and HLA in healthy donors (dated by TCRdb to 2015 to 2018). Background for the entire study: An earlier analysis of some 620 of the donors reported 276 Gb of sequence data and 117 million unique TCR beta sequences obtained from 150 million to 200 million T cells. Roughly 300 gigabases of sequencing data and roughly 81 million unique TCR sequences made up an early release that covered approximately 700 HLA-typed donors. Of the roughly 430 genotyped donors, approximately 80% fell in the genetic ancestry cluster associated with self-reported Caucasian donors. The study aimed to test whether signatures of past pathogen exposure could be identified by cataloging public T cell receptors. The study used immunosequencing to profile the T cell repertoires of 600 to 850 subjects and linked those repertoires to cytomegalovirus serostatus. A separate validation cohort of roughly 130 different subjects was used in addition to the roughly 620-subject first cohort. The study combined high-throughput TCR immunosequencing, statistical association of individual TCRs with disease status, and machine learning to predict cytomegalovirus infection status. In a later analysis, previously published TCR beta repertoires from roughly 710 donors were re-analyzed and high-resolution HLA genotyping was added so that TCR occurrence patterns could be studied. In the later analysis, no new phenotypic data were used to find candidate immune exposures; instead, reliance was placed on TCR beta sequences and their occurrence across donors. In an earlier analysis of several hundred of the donors, high-throughput TCR beta sequencing was used to judge whether each TCR beta V gene segment behaved as functional or pseudogenic. Donor age, sex, ethnicity and CMV serostatus were compiled together with the repertoire data. A later genetic analysis took genome-wide SNP genotypes for about 65% of the roughly 670 donors and used that subset as a discovery cohort. All discovery cohort repertoires had been generated on a single sequencing platform. HLA typing covered class I and class II loci at four-digit resolution. Typing coverage varied by locus: about 629-640 donors for A, B, C, DRB1 and DQB1; more than 500 for DQA1; 606 for DPA1; approximately 450 for DPB1. Five DR-DQ haplotypes were treated as single units for association and clustering because of strong linkage in the cohort. Among almost 400 genotyped donors of the cohort, an average of about 240,000 unique TCR beta nucleotide sequences were sequenced per donor, 15% to 20% of them non-productive. Study-wide findings and limitations: Cytomegalovirus status was reported to be diagnosed by the classifier with high specificity and sensitivity in both the original and validation cohorts. In a later analysis, HLA-associated TCR beta chains were found to be more clonally expanded and to have lower generation probabilities than equally common non-associated chains. A cluster of highly shared sequence variants was judged likely to be a technical artifact of the sequencing pipeline. The study listed 170 or so TCR beta chains as associated with cytomegalovirus. Because counts were too low, seventeen rarely observed V segments, including chromosome 9 orphons, were excluded from the earlier analysis of fewer than 650 of the donors. Three of the identified cytomegalovirus-associated TCR beta chains were confirmed in vitro to be specific for cytomegalovirus antigens. Roughly uniform sequencing depth across donors was assumed in presence/absence analyses, although this assumption may not hold. Strong co-occurrence of HLA alleles, especially DR and DQ, made assigning TCR associations to individual alleles difficult. HLA typing was unavailable for some donors at each locus, so association tests used only the typed subset. The cohort was sequenced for TCR beta chains only, and without alpha or paired-chain data the features that could be detected were limited. The only immune exposure information available for the cohort was CMV serostatus. According to a later analysis, most CMV-associated TCR beta chains appeared to be HLA-restricted, and the HLA associations seemed to be driven largely by CMV exposure. A later analysis associated about 16,000 TCR beta sequences with specific HLA alleles at a false discovery rate of 0.05. Linkage disequilibrium might explain the correlated functional status among segregating V segments, but an unknown experimental factor could not be excluded. A later genetic analysis associated a missense DCLRE1C variant with V-gene and J-gene trimming of TCR beta chains, and an independent cohort replicated the association. The authors suggested that the approach could potentially be generalized to other disease states and immunological phenotypes. A later analysis reported that several top co-occurrence clusters appeared linked to parvovirus B19, influenza, CMV and Epstein-Barr virus. A further reported finding was that TCR beta sequences accurately predicted the HLA-A and HLA-B alleles for most subjects in the first cohort. The 87-base-pair reads could not distinguish some IMGT-functional V segments, including TRBV6-2 and TRBV6-3, so those segments were excluded. Most TCR sequences were seen in very few donors, while some public TCRs were found in many individuals. In an earlier analysis of more than 500 of the donors, most TCR beta V segments appeared in productive rearrangements about 87% or about 30% of the time, broadly matching IMGT annotations. Compared with the roughly 700-donor mean, donors in an Asian-associated ancestry cluster had fewer N-insertions in productive TCRs, according to a later genetic analysis. A later analysis found that TCR association rates varied across HLA loci, with DRB1 alleles showing the most associated TCRs and HLA-C alleles the fewest.

The CDR3 goes from the cysteine to the phenylalanine over 17 residues. The CDR3 DNA has 51 bases and is translated from base 1. Trimming takes 2 bases off V and 5 bases off J; junction bases not matched to a gene: 11. From the germline V gene, CDR1 is MNHNS and CDR2 is SASEGT. For this clone: Its antigen is unknown. No quality values exist for individual bases; no much larger clone is one base distant.

The cohort was made up of under 800 healthy bone marrow donors. All cohort members were sampled while nominally healthy, although unrecorded immune exposures were likely present. The donor tested CMV seronegative and was one of the 352 seronegative cohort members. A peripheral blood sample was collected from each donor, and TCR beta sequencing was performed on peripheral blood mononuclear cells. Genomic DNA extraction from the blood cell samples was performed with the Qiagen DNeasy Blood Extraction Kit. Receptor amplification or capture employed the immunoSEQ multiplex PCR assay. The multiplex PCR relied on a mix of 60 forward primers for TCR Vbeta segments and 13 reverse primers for TCR Jbeta segments. Amplification of the CDR3 region of rearranged TCR beta genes was performed with a multiplex PCR assay on genomic DNA. Amplified TCR beta libraries were sequenced as 87-base-pair reads on the Illumina HiSeq System. The study's processing was this. In a later analysis, around 80 million unique TCR beta chains were counted across the roughly 610 repertoires, and around 10 million of these chains were shared by at least two donors. A nearest-neighbor algorithm error-corrected the raw reads and collapsed the reads into unique sequences, merging closely related sequences to remove PCR and sequencing errors. CDR3 sequences were aligned to IMGT reference sequences to assign V, D and J gene segments. For a sequence to be retained, at least a six-nucleotide match to both a V gene segment and a J gene segment was required. A rearrangement counted as productive if the CDR3 had no stop codons and remained in frame with V and J, and every other rearrangement counted as non-productive. Following IMGT convention, CDR3 was defined as the stretch from the second conserved V-encoded cysteine to the conserved J-encoded phenylalanine. Sequences without an unambiguous match to a single V gene segment were excluded from the earlier analysis of approximately 600 of the donors. In an earlier analysis of approximately 560 of the donors, a V segment was called functional when productive rearrangements were above 56.7%, and segregating when the standard deviation between donors exceeded 5%. To diagnose cytomegalovirus status from the catalog of TCR beta chain sequences, a statistical classification framework was built. V and J gene assignment, in a later analysis, came from comparing TCR nucleotide sequences with IMGT/GENE-DB human TR gene sequences. The TCRdist pipeline was used in a later analysis to assign CDR3 sequences and most-parsimonious VDJ recombination scenarios. In a later analysis, each TCR beta chain was defined by its CDR3 amino acid sequence together with its V-gene family, and reads lacking a unique V-gene family were excluded. As a way to deal with suspected cross-contamination and a sequencing artifact, a later analysis dropped nearly 600 nucleotide sequences that were highly shared and had low generation probability. A later analysis calculated a clonal expansion index for each public chain from normalized within-repertoire ranks of inferred template counts. Generation probabilities in a later analysis came from a VDJ recombination model fitted to out-of-frame rearrangements, and those results were checked against IGoR. Hypergeometric tests were used in a later analysis to score TCR-TCR, TCR-HLA and TCR-CMV co-occurrence, with a repertoire-size bias correction applied to the TCR pairs. False discovery rates were estimated in a later analysis by permuting HLA or CMV assignments 20 times. In a later analysis, co-occurring TCRs were grouped with DBSCAN, and TCRdist sequence similarity was added when clustering was performed within HLA-allele-positive subsets. For co-occurrence clustering, repertoires with fewer than 30,000 or more than 120,000 public chains were excluded, along with roughly 5 repertoires with anomalous nucleotide sharing. The immuneACCESS repertoire file appears here via TCRdb, limited to in-frame rearrangements. These files lack a portion of the clones; in checked studies, under half of the deficit traces to unresolved V genes, and the cause of the others is not known. For V, J and clone size, that table is used; D and trimming come from the DNA. The sample table lists more than 150,000 clones, under 85% of them with a count of one. Of the sample, over 1.5% falls within the top ten clones.

Source material: PBMCs. The receptor comes from a man in his fifties in good health and CMV-seronegative. This chain is built from TRBV6-1 and TRBJ1-5; TRBD1 aligns with 8 central bases. The base sequence is TGTGCCAGCAGTGAAATGGACAGGGTTTCTATCGATCAGCCCCAGCATTTT. The resulting protein is CASSEMDRVSIDQPQHF.